This TCR beta chain was recorded in a study of T cell responses to AZD1222 COVID-19 vaccine. Produced via immunoSEQ multiplex PCR; TCRdb's table is partial and in-frame only. The sample carries approximately 110,000 clones, roughly 88% recorded once. Germline CDR1 and CDR2: DFQATT and SNEGSKA (reference sequence). J was trimmed by 5 bases and V by 3 bases; bases with no gene match: 6. This CDR3 spans 14 amino acids. The sequencing used peripheral blood, collected on day 0 of AZD1222 vaccination. This TCR derives from an adult in good health. The gene calls are TRBV20-1 and TRBJ2-3; TRBD2 matches 9 bases. The DNA of the CDR3 is TGCAGTGCTAGTGGCGGGGGGGCGGTAGATACGCAGTATTTT. Translating it yields CSASGGGAVDTQYF.